The sequence of this T cell receptor beta chain was determined in a study of blood T cell repertoires in COVID-19. Across the whole study: T cells, B-cell-depleted T cells, or PBMCs provided the cDNA or gDNA that served as material.

Sequenced by immunoSEQ multiplex PCR; TCRdb stores in-frame clones only, minus some. The profile shows some 270,000 clones, approximately 88% of them singletons. In terms of age and location, participants ranged from roughly 18 to 95 years and lived in under 30 US areas. The study assigned cohorts using participant-reported clinical history. What was sequenced was PBMCs or T cells enriched from blood (not recorded which). The clonotype originates from a woman in her thirties or forties who had been exposed to COVID-19.

The CDR3 coding sequence is TGTGCCAGCAGCGTGAGCACCGGGGAGCTGTTTTTT. It yields the protein CASSVSTGELFF. This rearrangement joins TRBV9 to TRBJ2-2; no definite D call. This CDR3 contains 12 residues. V was shortened by 2 bases and J by 4 bases, with 3 bases between the two germline ends. The germline CDR1 and CDR2 sequences are SGDLS and YYNGEE.